This entry describes one T cell receptor (beta chain). What it recognizes is unknown. Quantitative molecular-barcoded 5'-RACE generated the TCR beta libraries. From the 5' RACE reads, TCRdb called clonotypes with MiXCR, one entry per CDR3 protein. The table shows roughly 200,000 distinct CDR3 sequences, with 9.5% to 15% occurring only once. The data were obtained in a study of CD8 T cells in ankylosing spondylitis. Overall study findings and caveats: Disease-associated clonotypes exhibited CD8+ identity and were relatively infrequent in peripheral blood.

V dropped 4 bases and J dropped 5; count of bases not matched to a gene: 12. The CDR3 is 17 amino acids. Germline values: CDR1 SGHRS, CDR2 YFSETQ. The TCR originated in a male donor with ankylosing spondylitis or in good health (not recorded which). Material for sequencing was blood, either unsorted or a sorted T cell fraction (not recorded which). This chain uses TRBV5-1 with TRBJ2-2, with 9 bases lining up with TRBD2. The CDR3 DNA reads as TGCGCCAGCAGCCCTCCCGGGACTAGCTGGGTTACCGGGGAGCTGTTTTTT. It encodes CASSPPGTSWVTGELFF.